Presented here are 23 T cell receptor beta chains from one specimen sequenced in a study of OX40 agonist ivuxolimab in advanced cancers. The assay was immunoSEQ multiplex PCR, and TCRdb's table has in-frame clones only and misses some. This table holds about 20,000 clones, approximately 90% found once. Here the sequenced sample was CD4+ or CD8+ T cells sorted from blood, taken in a trial of the OX40 agonist ivuxolimab. The receptors come from an adult with an advanced solid tumor such as melanoma, head and neck, liver or kidney cancer.

The chain's CDR3 is CASSLGPELTSYYGYTF. The CDR3 nucleotides are TGTGCCAGCAGTTTAGGTCCGGAACTGACTAGCTACTATGGCTACACCTTC. This sequence joins TRBV27 and TRBJ1-2, with D unclear. This CDR3 has 17 amino acids. Germline loops: CDR1 MNHEY, CDR2 SMNVEV (reference sequence). Trimming took 2 bases from V and 3 from J, leaving 19 bases between them.

The rearrangement uses TRBV2 and TRBJ2-1; tentative D call: TRBD2 (5 bases). The CDR3 totals 14 residues. Germline CDR1 is SNHLY and CDR2 is FYNNEI. Trimming left V 3 bases short and J 7 bases short, with 13 bases between. CDR3: CASSEGSRRNEQFF. DNA for the CDR3: TGTGCCAGCAGTGAGGGGTCCAGGAGGAATGAGCAGTTCTTC.

The genes are TRBV27 and TRBJ2-3; the match to TRBD2 covers 16 bases. The germline V gene encodes CDR1 MNHEY and CDR2 SMNVEV (reference sequence). The CDR3 runs 17 residues. The V and J ends lost 6 bases and 1 base, in that order; junction bases with no gene match: 4. CDR3 sequence reads: CASRGLAGGSGTDTQYF. The CDR3 DNA reads as TGTGCCAGCAGGGGACTAGCGGGAGGGTCGGGCACAGATACGCAGTATTTT.

The rearrangement links TRBV19 to TRBJ1-2; D call uncertain. The CDR3 has 13 residues. Germline loops: CDR1 LNHDA, CDR2 SQIVND (reference sequence). Trimming pared 10 bases from V and 0 bases from J, leaving 12 bases between. The CDR3, as DNA: TGTGCCACAAGGATCTCCACTAACTATGGCTACACCTTC. Residues: CATRISTNYGYTF.

This clone is labeled as medium-sized. The J gene is TRBJ1-2, the V gene TRBV29-1, with D unclear. The CDR3 has 13 amino acids. The ends were cut back, 2 bases at V and 4 bases at J, with 11 bases in the middle. CDR1 is SQVTM, CDR2 ANQGSEA, per germline. CDR3 coding DNA: TGCAGCGTTGAACCCCCCGAGGTCTATGGCTACACCTTC. It is translated as CSVEPPEVYGYTF.

This clone has more than one count but fewer than ten. This chain joins TRBV4-1 and TRBJ2-7, with D possibly matching TRBD2 (5 bases). This CDR3 comprises 15 residues. The germline V and J ends were trimmed by 2 bases and 0 bases, with 11 bases remaining between them. CDR1 and CDR2 from the germline V gene are MGHRA and YSYEKL. The CDR3 region has the DNA TGCGCCAGCAGCCAAACACCTGGGAGCTCCTACGAGCAGTACTTC. Translation gives CASSQTPGSSYEQYF.

The chain recombines TRBV29-1 with TRBJ1-1; no firm D call. In germline, CDR1 is SQVTM, CDR2 ANQGSEA. Trimming took 2 bases from V and 3 from J, leaving 10 bases between them. The CDR3 is 13 residues long. DNA for the CDR3: TGCAGCGTTGAACTGCCCGGCCACACTGAAGCTTTCTTT. Amino acid sequence: CSVELPGHTEAFF. The full variable domain, rest sourced from reference TRBV29-1 and TRBJ1-1, is SAVISQKPSRDICQRGTSLTIQCQVDSQVTMMFWYRQQPGQSLTLIATANQGSEATYESGFVIDKFPISRPNLTFSTLTVSNMSPEDSSIYLCSVELPGHTEAFFGQGTRLTVV.

This clone was seen only once. The genes are TRBV19 and TRBJ1-6; 7 positions agree with TRBD1. The CDR3 extends over 14 amino acids. Germline CDR1 is LNHDA and CDR2 is SQIVND (reference sequence). Unmatched junction bases numbered 7, after V lost 6 bases and J lost 8 bases. The CDR3: CASSPGGMDSPLHF. For the CDR3, the DNA is TGTGCCAGTAGCCCAGGGGGGATGGATTCACCCCTCCACTTT.

The rearrangement uses TRBV10-3 and TRBJ1-2; TRBD1 aligns across 10 bases. The V segment lost 0 bases and the J segment 0 bases; nucleotides outside the gene matches: 4. Germline-derived CDR1 and CDR2 are ENHRY and SYGVKD. The CDR3 is made up of 17 amino acids. The DNA for the CDR3 is TGTGCCATCAGTGAGTCGTGGACAGGGGGGACTAACTATGGCTACACCTTC. It codes for CAISESWTGGTNYGYTF.

This clone showed up just a few times. The gene calls are TRBV28 and TRBJ1-5; tentative D call: TRBD1 (6 bases). Trimming pared 9 bases from V and 0 bases from J, leaving 21 bases between. The germline gives CDR1 MDHEN, CDR2 SYDVKM. This CDR3 has 17 amino acids. The CDR3: CASTDSLWEYSNQPQHF. Here the CDR3 DNA reads TGTGCCAGTACGGACAGCCTCTGGGAATATAGCAATCAGCCCCAGCATTTT.

By sample share, this clone is large. The chain has TRBV11-2 and TRBJ2-1; 8 bases fit TRBD2. This CDR3 region has 14 residues. CDR1 and CDR2 from the germline V gene are SGHAT and FQNNGV. V gave up 3 bases and J gave up 8 bases; unmatched junction bases: 6. The CDR3 protein is CASSFGTSLDEQFF. The CDR3 nucleotides read TGTGCCAGCAGCTTCGGGACTAGTCTCGATGAGCAGTTCTTC.

This chain joins TRBV19 and TRBJ1-5, with D possibly matching TRBD1 (5 bases). CDR1 is LNHDA, CDR2 SQIVND, per germline (reference sequence). Trimming stripped 3 bases from V and 5 bases from J, with 11 bases between. This CDR3 is 14 amino acids long. DNA for the CDR3: TGTGCCAGTAGTATCGGCAGGGAGTATCAGCCCCAGCATTTT. Residues: CASSIGREYQPQHF.

This clone was recorded a few times. This sequence joins TRBV7-9 and TRBJ2-2; D remains ambiguous. The V and J ends lost 3 bases and 0 bases respectively, with 8 bases between them. Germline values: CDR1 SEHNR, CDR2 FQNEAQ (reference sequence). The CDR3 has 15 residues. The CDR3 coding sequence is TGTGCCAGCAGCTTCGACTTCCCGAACACCGGGGAGCTGTTTTTT. Encoded protein: CASSFDFPNTGELFF.

The rearrangement joins TRBV5-8 to TRBJ1-4; D unclear. Germline assignment: CDR1 SGHTS and CDR2 YDEGEE. V was pared by 7 bases and J by 4 bases, with 11 bases between. The CDR3 is 13 residues long. CDR3 sequence reads: CASSFLLNEKLFF. The CDR3 nucleotides read TGTGCCAGCTCCTTCCTACTTAATGAAAAACTGTTTTTT.

This chain connects TRBV7-2 to TRBJ1-4; TRBD1 matches 8 bases. V lost 3 bases and J lost 3; bases outside the gene matches: 9. The CDR3 is 17 amino acids. The germline V gene has CDR1 SGHTA and CDR2 FQGNSA. The CDR3 here is CASSLWTGRSANEKLFF. For the CDR3, the DNA is TGTGCCAGCAGCTTGTGGACAGGGAGGTCGGCTAATGAAAAACTGTTTTTT.

The chain employs TRBV29-1 and TRBJ2-1; D perhaps matches TRBD1 (5 bases). The germline V gene encodes CDR1 SQVTM and CDR2 ANQGSEA. CDR3 size: 15 residues. Trimming removed 4 bases at V and 5 bases at J, with 18 bases between. The CDR3 DNA follows: TGCAGCGTTGTTTGGGCCCCGGCAGGGAACAATGAGCAGTTCTTC. It codes for CSVVWAPAGNNEQFF.

CDR3 nucleotides: TGTGCCAGCAGTGCAAACCTCAGGGATTATGGCTACACCTTC. Its protein product is CASSANLRDYGYTF. This rearrangement joins TRBV2 to TRBJ1-2, with D possibly being TRBD1 (5 bases). The germline V and J ends were trimmed by 4 bases and 5 bases, with 14 bases remaining between them. CDR1 and CDR2 (germline): SNHLY, FYNNEI. The CDR3 loop spans 14 amino acids.

In regard to this clone: One end of the junction fails to match germline, which may point to a read error. This chain's CDR3 is CASSLSGRVTDMQYF. DNA for the CDR3: TGTGCCAGCAGTCTTAGCGGGAGAGTGACAGATATGCAGTATTTT. The chain joins TRBV27 to TRBJ2-3, with 9 bases fitting TRBD2. This CDR3 has 15 amino acids. Germline assignment: CDR1 MNHEY and CDR2 SMNVEV (reference sequence).

This clone was recorded a few times. J is TRBJ2-1 and V is TRBV4-1; 8 bases are shared with TRBD2. This CDR3 spans 18 amino acids. CDR1 MGHRA and CDR2 YSYEKL come from the germline V gene. Trimming at V came to 1 base and at J to 4 bases, leaving 12 bases not matched to a gene. As DNA, the CDR3 is TGCGCCAGCAGCCAAGGGGCAGGCGAGCGGGGGTGGTACAATGAGCAGTTCTTC. As protein: CASSQGAGERGWYNEQFF.

The chain carries TRBV2 and TRBJ2-1; unclear D gene. CDR3 length: 10 residues. The germline V gene encodes CDR1 SNHLY and CDR2 FYNNEI. V was cut by 5 bases and J by 10 bases, with 6 bases left in between. CDR3 residues: CASSFKEQFF. In DNA, the CDR3 is TGTGCCAGCAGTTTTAAGGAGCAGTTCTTC.

The rearrangement joins TRBV4-2 to TRBJ1-4, with 9 bases fitting TRBD1. The CDR3 runs to 15 residues. V lost 0 bases to trimming and J lost 7 bases; unmatched junction nucleotides: 3. The germline CDR1 and CDR2 sequences are LGHNA and YNFKEQ. The CDR3 is CASSQEQGASEKLFF. The DNA for the CDR3 is TGTGCCAGCAGCCAAGAACAGGGGGCCAGTGAAAAACTGTTTTTT.

J is TRBJ2-2 and V is TRBV19; perhaps TRBD1 as D (6 bases). The CDR3 has 15 residues. Trimming removed 5 bases at V and 5 bases at J, with 15 bases between. CDR1 and CDR2 from the germline V gene are LNHDA and SQIVND (reference sequence). The CDR3 spells CASSLSLRGTGELFF. In DNA, the CDR3 is TGTGCCAGTAGTTTGTCCCTAAGGGGGACCGGGGAGCTGTTTTTT.

This chain's CDR3 is CASTTSDGVRNEQYF. CDR3 DNA sequence: TGCGCCAGCACGACTAGTGACGGGGTCAGGAACGAGCAGTACTTC. The chain joins TRBV5-1 to TRBJ2-7; possibly TRBD2 for D (6 bases). The CDR3 spans 15 residues. Germline V CDR1 and CDR2: SGHRS, YFSETQ. V lost 6 bases, J lost 5 bases, and 21 bases lay in between.